Detailed here is one T cell receptor beta chain. MiXCR was run by TCRdb on the reads, yielding one entry per CDR3 protein. This table holds about 190,000 distinct CDR3 sequences, over 25% found once. The CDR3 length is 15 residues. CDR1 DFQATT and CDR2 SNEGSKA come from the germline V gene (reference sequence). V trimming: 0 bases; J trimming: 3 bases; junction bases outside the gene matches: 4. This sample is drawn from a study of T cell repertoires in cytomegalovirus infection. The wider study: Matching HLA type and CMV infection were both indicated by public TCR beta signatures.

This rearrangement joins TRBV20-1 to TRBJ1-2; 10 bases fit TRBD1. This TCR came from a human donor in good health (CMV status not recorded). Some clones in this sample may be carry-over from other donors' samples. Sequencing was performed on PBMCs. The DNA for the CDR3 is TGCAGTGCTAGAGATTCAGGACAGGGGGACTATGGCTACACCTTC. This encodes CSARDSGQGDYGYTF.